This TCR beta chain came from a study of brain T cells in children with intractable seizures. Of note for this clone: Its antigen is unidentified.

Some clones are missing from TCRdb's copy, which holds only in-frame ones; the method was immunoSEQ multiplex PCR. The profile shows 340,000 or so clones, more than 85% of them singletons. Specified time point: blood from clinic visit 5 months post-surgery; TSC patient then seizure free. Study observations and caveats: Viral specificity was inferred only from CDR3 similarity; HCMV serostatus was unknown. Pre- and post-surgery blood differed in depth, so pre-surgery absences may be undersampling.

Germline-derived CDR1 and CDR2 are MGHRA and YSYEKL. This CDR3 region has 16 residues. The V gene end was trimmed by 0 bases and the J gene end by 5 bases; junction bases not matched to a gene: 9. The TCR originated in a boy less than two years old with tuberous sclerosis and intractable seizures. This specimen was peripheral blood, taken less than 6 months after surgery. V and J are TRBV4-1 and TRBJ2-5; the match to TRBD1 covers 7 bases. The DNA of the CDR3 is TGCGCCAGCAGCCAAGAACTAACAGGGGATATTGAGACCCAGTACTTC. Protein product: CASSQELTGDIETQYF.